A selection of T cell receptor beta chains follows, all from one sample in a study of CD8+ T cells in alopecia areata. Here immunoSEQ multiplex PCR was the method, and the copy in TCRdb shows in-frame clones only, minus some. The table includes about 200,000 clones, 56% detected once. Sequencing input: CD8+ T cells sorted from blood. Receptor source: a human donor in good health. Each CDR3 is given with its conserved first and last residue. The D gene is left open where the match is weak. Part of the rows lack a size; the others show once, few, many or a class for expanded clones.

few	TRBJ1-1	.	TRBV16	TGTGCCAGCAGCCAATCCCCAACAGGAGGCACTGAAGCTTTCTTT	CASSQSPTGGTEAFF
.	TRBJ1-6	TRBD1	TRBV6-1	TGTGCCAGCACCGAGGGTCTCGGGACAGGGGCCCTCCACTTT	CASTEGLGTGALHF
.	TRBJ1-1	TRBD1	TRBV4-1	TGCGCCAGCAGCCAAGACTCAGGGGGCGGGAACACTGAAGCTTTCTTT	CASSQDSGGGNTEAFF
.	TRBJ2-7	.	TRBV6-1	TGTGCCAGCAGTGACATCCGCGAGAAGTACTTC	CASSDIREKYF
few	TRBJ1-1	.	TRBV2	TGTGCCAGGGGACACCTTGAAGCTTTCTTT	CARGHLEAFF
.	TRBJ2-5	.	TRBV4-1	TGCGCCAGCAGCCAATTCACCGGGACACGTCAAGAGACCCAGTACTTC	CASSQFTGTRQETQYF
few	TRBJ2-5	.	TRBV13	TGTGCCAGCAGCGGGCGGACTACCCAAGAGACCCAGTACTTC	CASSGRTTQETQYF
.	TRBJ1-1	.	TRBV5-1	TGCGCCAGCACCCCAAGAGGGGGCACTGAAGCTTTCTTT	CASTPRGGTEAFF
few	TRBJ1-5	.	TRBV19	TGTGCCAGTAGTGTTGACAGGAGCTATAGCAATCAGCCCCAGCATTTT	CASSVDRSYSNQPQHF
few	TRBJ2-5	TRBD1	TRBV7-8	TGTGCCAGCAGCCCCGGACAGGCAGCGGAGACCCAGTACTTC	CASSPGQAAETQYF
once	TRBJ2-1	.	TRBV30	TGTGCCTGGAGTGTAACAAATGAGCAGTTCTTC	CAWSVTNEQFF
.	TRBJ2-7	TRBD1	TRBV29-1	TGCAGCGTCACCGGGACAGCAGGCTACGAGCAGTACTTC	CSVTGTAGYEQYF
.	TRBJ2-3	.	TRBV9	TGTGCCAGCAGCCGCTCGGATACGCAGTATTTT	CASSRSDTQYF
.	TRBJ1-1	.	TRBV29-1	TGCAGCGTTGGGACTGAAGCTTTCTTT	CSVGTEAFF
few	TRBJ1-5	.	TRBV7-9	TGTGCCAGCAGCTTAGTCGGCCAGGCCGAACAGCCCCAGCATTTT	CASSLVGQAEQPQHF
few	TRBJ1-1	TRBD1	TRBV5-1	TGCGCCAGCAGCTTGGCGGAAGGGGGCATCACTGAAGCTTTCTTT	CASSLAEGGITEAFF
few	TRBJ1-6	.	TRBV7-6	TGTGCCAGCAGCTTAGTTGCGTGGAGAGATAATTCACCCCTCCACTTT	CASSLVAWRDNSPLHF
.	TRBJ1-2	.	TRBV25-1	TGTGCCAGCAGCTCCGGTCCTCGCCAGACCTTC	CASSSGPRQTF
few	TRBJ1-1	.	TRBV29-1	TGCAGCGTTGACAGCGGAGGCACTGAAGCTTTCTTT	CSVDSGGTEAFF
.	TRBJ1-2	.	TRBV29-1	TGCAGCGTTGCCTCAGAATTTGCTAACTATGGCTACACCTTC	CSVASEFANYGYTF
few	TRBJ2-1	.	TRBV2	TGTGCCAGCGGTGGGGTCCAACCGAGGAGCAATGAGCAGTTCTTC	CASGGVQPRSNEQFF
few	TRBJ2-5	TRBD2	TRBV11-2	TGTGCCAGCAGCTTAGGATACCGACTAGCGGGGTCGGAGACCCAGTACTTC	CASSLGYRLAGSETQYF
.	TRBJ2-7	.	TRBV29-1	TGCAGCGTTGCCGGGGGCCATGGGCCGGAGCAGTACTTC	CSVAGGHGPEQYF
.	TRBJ1-1	.	TRBV27	TGTGCCAGCAGTTTATATGGGGGGGGAGGCACTGAAGCTTTCTTT	CASSLYGGGGTEAFF
.	TRBJ2-1	.	TRBV5-1	TGCGCCAGCAGCAGCACCCAACTTCGAGGAATAGGGAATGAGCAGTTCTTC	CASSSTQLRGIGNEQFF
once	TRBJ2-1	TRBD1	TRBV29-1	TGCAGCGTCCAGGACAGGGGCCACCCCGACTACAATGAGCAGTTCTTC	CSVQDRGHPDYNEQFF
.	TRBJ2-7	.	TRBV19	TGTGCCAGTAGTGCCGGCGCGGGGCCCTCCTACGAGCAGTACTTC	CASSAGAGPSYEQYF
.	TRBJ2-7	.	TRBV4-1	TGCGCCAGCAGCCAGGGTCAAGGGGCGGCTTACGAGCAGTACTTC	CASSQGQGAAYEQYF
few	TRBJ1-1	TRBD1	TRBV29-1	TGCAGCGTTGAAGATCTTCAGGAAAGGACAGGGAACACTGAAGCTTTCTTT	CSVEDLQERTGNTEAFF
.	TRBJ2-7	TRBD1	TRBV27	TGTGCCAGCCAAACAGGGGGCGATGGGTACGAGCAGTACTTC	CASQTGGDGYEQYF
.	TRBJ1-2	.	TRBV5-1	TGCGCCAGCAGCTCTGAGGGGACAAGCTATGGCTACACCTTC	CASSSEGTSYGYTF
few	TRBJ2-5	TRBD1	TRBV30	TGTGCCTGGTCTGGGGGGACAGGGGTCGGAGAGACCCAGTACTTC	CAWSGGTGVGETQYF
.	TRBJ2-5	TRBD1	TRBV29-1	TGCAGCGCTGAACTTGACAGGGACCAAGAGACCCAGTACTTC	CSAELDRDQETQYF
.	TRBJ2-1	.	TRBV4-1	TGCGCCAGCAGCCAAGTTAATGAGCAGTTCTTC	CASSQVNEQFF
.	TRBJ2-4	.	TRBV7-9	TGTGCCAGCAACATCTTAGGGGCAGTAAGCGAAGCCAAAAACATTCAGTACTTC	CASNILGAVSEAKNIQYF
.	TRBJ2-7	TRBD1	TRBV6-5	TGTGCCAGCAGTTGGACAGGGGGTTACGAGCAGTACTTC	CASSWTGGYEQYF
once	TRBJ2-7	.	TRBV27	TGTGCCAGCAGTTTATCGTCCAGGTACGAGCAGTACTTC	CASSLSSRYEQYF
.	TRBJ2-7	.	TRBV19	TGTGCCAGTAGTATGGGAACGCAACCTTCCTACGAGCAGTACTTC	CASSMGTQPSYEQYF
few	TRBJ1-1	.	TRBV5-4	TGTGCCAGCAGCTTAAGGGCCGGGCGAAACACTGAAGCTTTCTTT	CASSLRAGRNTEAFF
.	TRBJ2-7	.	TRBV12-5	TGTGCTAGTGGTTTCTCTGTGACCGAGCAGTACTTC	CASGFSVTEQYF
.	TRBJ2-3	TRBD2	TRBV30	TGTGCCTGGAGTGTAGGGGCTAGCGGGGGGCACACAGATACGCAGTATTTT	CAWSVGASGGHTDTQYF
few	TRBJ2-7	.	TRBV19	TGTGCCAGTAGCCCAAGTCCCCCCTACGAGCAGTACTTC	CASSPSPPYEQYF
.	TRBJ1-2	.	TRBV7-6	TGTGCCAGCAGCCTTAGCCCTACAGGGTTTGGCTACACCTTC	CASSLSPTGFGYTF
few	TRBJ2-3	TRBD1	TRBV5-1	TGCGCCAGCAGCTTGTACAGGGGGCAGGGGGATACGCAGTATTTT	CASSLYRGQGDTQYF
.	TRBJ2-7	TRBD2	TRBV5-4	TGTGCCAGCAGTACTAGCGGGGGGCTCAACGAGCAGTACTTC	CASSTSGGLNEQYF
many	TRBJ1-2	TRBD1	TRBV6-4	TGTGCCAGCAGTGACGGGACAGGGGGGAACGGCTACACCTTC	CASSDGTGGNGYTF
.	TRBJ2-1	TRBD2	TRBV6-1	TGTGCCAGCAGTGAAGTCGGACTAGCGGGCTACAATGAGCAGTTCTTC	CASSEVGLAGYNEQFF
.	TRBJ2-6	.	TRBV7-6	TGTGCCAGCAGCTTACGGGCTGGGGCCAACGTCCTGACTTTC	CASSLRAGANVLTF
few	TRBJ2-7	TRBD1	TRBV30	TGTGCCTGGAGTGTTGAACGGCGTACGGGACAGGGGGGCGAGCAGTACTTC	CAWSVERRTGQGGEQYF
few	TRBJ1-2	TRBD1	TRBV4-1	TGCGCCAGCAGCCAAGATGCATCAGGGGGCAACTATGGCTACACCTTC	CASSQDASGGNYGYTF
.	TRBJ1-1	TRBD1	TRBV5-1	TGCGCCAGCAGCGGCGGGACAGCCGACACTGAAGCTTTCTTT	CASSGGTADTEAFF
.	TRBJ1-1	.	TRBV7-2	TGTGCCAGCAGCCGGGGCCTGGGAGTGAACACTGAAGCTTTCTTT	CASSRGLGVNTEAFF
.	TRBJ2-7	.	TRBV7-9	TGTGCCAGCAGCTTAGTAGTGGGCGTGCGTTACGAGCAGTACTTC	CASSLVVGVRYEQYF
many	TRBJ2-1	TRBD2	TRBV13	TGTGCCAGCAGCTTGCGGGGGAATGAGCAGTTCTTC	CASSLRGNEQFF
few	TRBJ2-3	TRBD1	TRBV29-1	TGCAGCGTTTACCGACAGGGGGCCACAGATACGCAGTATTTT	CSVYRQGATDTQYF
.	TRBJ1-2	TRBD1	TRBV2	TGTGCCAGCAGCGAGACAGGGGCGATCTATGGCTACACCTTC	CASSETGAIYGYTF
.	TRBJ2-5	.	TRBV25-1	TGTGCCAGCAGTGATTTGGAGACCCAGTACTTC	CASSDLETQYF
.	TRBJ2-3	TRBD2	TRBV11-1	TGTGCCAGCAGCCCGGCAGGGACTAGGACAGATACGCAGTATTTT	CASSPAGTRTDTQYF
once	TRBJ2-7	TRBD2	TRBV10-3	TGTGCCATCAGTGAGTCGACGACTAGCGGGTACCACGAGCAGTACTTC	CAISESTTSGYHEQYF
.	TRBJ1-5	.	TRBV7-6	TGTGCCAGCAGCTTGGACGTAGACAATCAGCCCCAGCATTTT	CASSLDVDNQPQHF